The 31 T cell receptor beta chains below come from one sample, sequenced in a study of blood T cell repertoires in COVID-19. The table came from immunoSEQ multiplex PCR; TCRdb's copy has only in-frame clones and leaves some out. The sample yields about 320,000 clones, around four fifths seen once. Sequencing input: peripheral blood. The receptors were sampled from a woman aged 50 to 65 with acute or convalescent COVID-19.

This chain joins TRBV7-9 and TRBJ2-7; 8 bases line up with TRBD1. V gave up 5 bases and J gave up 3 bases; unmatched junction bases: 3. CDR1 SEHNR and CDR2 FQNEAQ come from the germline V gene (reference sequence). There are 13 residues in the CDR3. CDR3 amino acids: CASSHRGIYEQYV. The CDR3 bases are TGTGCCAGCAGCCACAGGGGGATCTACGAGCAGTACGTC.

V and J are TRBV12-3 or TRBV12-4 and TRBJ2-1, with D possibly TRBD2 on 6 matching bases. The CDR3 runs 13 residues. Trimming pared 8 bases from V and 8 bases from J, leaving 16 bases between. DNA for the CDR3: TGTGCCAGCGGGACTTCTTTTCCCTATGAGCAGTTCTTC. Translating gives CASGTSFPYEQFF.

V is TRBV28 and J is TRBJ2-3, with D possibly matching TRBD1 (7 bases). CDR3 length: 15 residues. V was cut by 6 bases and J by 2 bases, with 15 bases left in between. Germline lookup yields CDR1 MDHEN and CDR2 SYDVKM. CDR3 DNA sequence: TGTGCCAGCAGGCCGACAGGGAGGAACACAGATACGCAGTATTTT. Encoded protein: CASRPTGRNTDTQYF.

The chain combines TRBV19 with TRBJ1-2; no definite D call. The V gene's germline CDR1 is LNHDA and CDR2 SQIVND (reference sequence). This CDR3 region has 14 residues. Between the trimmed V and J ends, which lost 5 bases and 0 bases, there was a span of 10 bases. The CDR3 here is CASSETLTNYGYTF. CDR3 nucleotide sequence: TGTGCCAGTAGTGAGACTTTAACTAACTATGGCTACACCTTC.

The DNA of the CDR3 is TGTGCCAGCAGCATACTAGCGGGATCCGGCAATGAGCAGTTCTTC. Translated: CASSILAGSGNEQFF. The V call is TRBV6-5, the J call TRBJ2-1, with TRBD2 matching 10 bases. CDR3 size: 15 residues. Germline V gives CDR1 MNHEY, CDR2 SVGAGI. Trimming cost V 6 bases and J 6 bases; bases outside gene matches: 8.

The chain recombines TRBV11-2 with TRBJ2-5; unclear D gene. V was trimmed by 1 base and J by 4 bases, leaving 7 bases between them. Looked up from germline, CDR1 is SGHAT and CDR2 is FQNNGV. The CDR3 is made up of 13 amino acids. The CDR3 is CASSLGLSETQYF. The DNA of the CDR3 is TGTGCCAGCAGCTTAGGACTGTCAGAGACCCAGTACTTC.

The chain employs TRBV7-3 and TRBJ1-1; 12 bases align to TRBD1. The germline gives CDR1 SGHTA, CDR2 FQGTGA. CDR3 length: 17 residues. J was trimmed by 3 bases and V by 5 bases; bases with no gene match: 10. The CDR3 DNA is TGTGCCAGCAGCCCCCGTCCCGGGACAGGGGGCTACACTGAAGCTTTCTTT. It specifies CASSPRPGTGGYTEAFF. Combining the CDR3 with reference TRBV7-3 and TRBJ1-1 gives the whole variable domain GAGVSQTPSNKVTEKGKYVELRCDPISGHTALYWYRQSLGQGPEFLIYFQGTGAADDSGLPNDRFFAVRPEGSVSTLKIQRTERGDSAVYLCASSPRPGTGGYTEAFFGQGTRLTVV.

The rearrangement uses TRBV6-4 and TRBJ2-6; D unresolved. Germline CDR1 reads MRHNA; CDR2 reads SNTAGT. The V end was cut by 0 bases, the J end by 0 bases, with 12 bases between. This CDR3 region has 18 residues. CDR3 sequence reads: CASSDSPNWYSGANVLTF. CDR3 DNA: TGTGCCAGCAGTGACTCACCAAACTGGTACTCTGGGGCCAACGTCCTGACTTTC.

The chain has TRBV30 and TRBJ2-1; the match to TRBD1 covers 7 bases. Germline CDR1 GTSNPN, CDR2 SVGIG (reference sequence). Trimming cost V 5 bases and J 5 bases; bases outside gene matches: 6. This CDR3 has 13 amino acids. The CDR3 here is CAWDRVNNNEQFF. The DNA of the CDR3 is TGTGCCTGGGACAGGGTGAACAACAATGAGCAGTTCTTC. Combining the CDR3 with reference TRBV30 and TRBJ2-1 gives the whole variable domain SQTIHQWPATLVQPVGSPLSLECTVEGTSNPNLYWYRQAAGRGLQLLFYSVGIGQISSEVPQNLSASRPQDRQFILSSKKLLLSDSGFYLCAWDRVNNNEQFFGPGTRLTVL.

The rearrangement joins TRBV15 to TRBJ1-1; D is uncertain. The CDR3 covers 14 residues. In germline, CDR1 is LNHNV, CDR2 YYDKDF (reference sequence). Between the trimmed V and J ends, which lost 2 bases and 6 bases, there was a span of 13 bases. CDR3 loop: CATSRKLVSPEAFF. CDR3 DNA sequence: TGTGCCACCAGCAGAAAATTAGTTAGCCCTGAAGCTTTCTTT.

The chain recombines TRBV5-1 with TRBJ2-7; D is unresolved. Germline V gives CDR1 SGHRS, CDR2 YFSETQ. This CDR3 has 13 amino acids. Trimming removed 1 base at V and 3 bases at J, with 8 bases between. The CDR3 bases are TGCGCCAGCAGCTTGTCAGGTGTCTACGAGCAGTACTTC. Protein sequence: CASSLSGVYEQYF.

With regard to this clone: Other DNA sequences within the sample encode an identical CDR3. The CDR3 DNA reads as TGTGCCAGCTCTCCCGGGACTGACTACGAGCAGTACTTC. It encodes CASSPGTDYEQYF. The rearrangement uses TRBV18 and TRBJ2-7; D is possibly TRBD2 (6 bases). The CDR3 is made up of 13 amino acids. Germline V gene lookup returns CDR1 KGHSH and CDR2 LQKENI. V lost 6 bases and J 3 bases, leaving 12 bases between the germline ends.

Ten or more counts support this clone. V gene TRBV7-9 combines with J gene TRBJ1-1; weak D call: TRBD1 (5 bases). Germline CDR1 reads SEHNR; CDR2 reads FQNEAQ (reference sequence). Trimming took 5 bases from V and 6 from J, leaving 16 bases between them. This CDR3 comprises 14 residues. CDR3 loop: CASSVLRVDAEAFF. Written as DNA, the CDR3 is TGTGCCAGCAGCGTCCTCAGGGTGGACGCTGAAGCTTTCTTT.

Written as DNA, the CDR3 is TGTGCCACCAGTGACCTGACAGGGCCAGATACGCAGTATTTT. Translation gives CATSDLTGPDTQYF. The chain recombines TRBV24-1 with TRBJ2-3; TRBD1 matches at 7 bases. The length of the CDR3 is 14 residues. Trimming removed 4 bases from V and 4 bases from J; junction bases left unmatched: 4. The germline gives CDR1 KGHDR, CDR2 SFDVKD.

The chain couples TRBV2 to TRBJ2-4; D is possibly TRBD1 (7 bases). V was trimmed by 6 bases and J by 2 bases, leaving 11 bases between them. There are 14 residues in the CDR3. Germline-derived CDR1 and CDR2 are SNHLY and FYNNEI. The CDR3 protein is CASSAGQTKNIQYF. CDR3 in DNA: TGTGCCAGCAGCGCGGGACAGACCAAAAACATTCAGTACTTC.

This chain links TRBV5-4 with TRBJ1-2; TRBD1 agrees at 10 bases. Germline V gene sequence: CDR1 SGHNT, CDR2 YYREEE (reference sequence). This CDR3 spans 14 amino acids. With V trimmed by 4 bases and J by 5 bases, 5 bases remained unmatched. The CDR3 sequence: CASSRQGARYGYTF. The CDR3 coding sequence is TGTGCCAGCAGCCGACAGGGGGCGAGGTATGGCTACACCTTC.

This clone was observed a handful of times. The chain uses TRBV3-1 (or the pseudogene TRBV3-2) and TRBJ1-5, with 7 bases aligning to TRBD1. Germline CDR1 reads LGHDT; CDR2 reads YNNKEL (reference sequence). J gave up 5 bases and V 4 bases, and 5 bases lay outside the gene matches. The CDR3 has 14 amino acids. The CDR3 sequence: CASSPAGGDQPQHF. In nucleotides, the CDR3 is TGTGCCAGCAGCCCGGCAGGGGGTGATCAGCCCCAGCATTTT.

V and J are TRBV2 and TRBJ1-1; D not certain. V was shortened by 5 bases and J by 1 base, with 11 bases between the two germline ends. The CDR3 contains 14 residues. CDR1 is SNHLY, CDR2 FYNNEI, per germline. CDR3 amino acids: CASSSLSRNTEAFF. In DNA form, the CDR3 reads TGTGCCAGCAGTTCACTATCCCGGAACACTGAAGCTTTCTTT.

As to this clone: Other nucleotide sequences in the sample specify the same CDR3. As DNA, the CDR3 is TGTGCCAGCAGCCAGGGGGGGCGCGGCTACACCTTC. Translation gives CASSQGGRGYTF. The chain has TRBV3-1 (or the pseudogene TRBV3-2) and TRBJ1-2; D is possibly TRBD1 (6 bases). This CDR3 has 12 residues. V lost 3 bases to trimming and J lost 8 bases, with 10 bases between them. Germline-derived CDR1 and CDR2 are LGHDT and YNNKEL (reference sequence).

The CDR3 DNA reads as TGTGCCAGCAGCTTGGGACAGGGAAGATGGAACGAGCAGTACTTC. It translates to CASSLGQGRWNEQYF. The V and J genes are TRBV5-4 and TRBJ2-7; TRBD1 matches 7 bases. Germline CDR1 reads SGHNT; CDR2 reads YYREEE (reference sequence). Losses at the gene ends were 0 bases for V and 5 bases for J; bases not matched to a gene: 8. This CDR3 is built from 15 residues.

V usage is TRBV3-1 (or the pseudogene TRBV3-2) and J usage is TRBJ1-1; no reliable D call. This CDR3 region has 12 residues. Germline V lookup: CDR1 LGHDT, CDR2 YNNKEL (reference sequence). Trimming removed 1 base from V and 5 bases from J, with 5 bases in between. The CDR3 sequence is CASSQVQTEAFF. The CDR3 nucleotides are TGTGCCAGCAGCCAAGTACAAACTGAAGCTTTCTTT.

The table lists this clone with a few counts. This chain uses TRBV6-2 or TRBV6-3 with TRBJ2-1; D is unclear. The germline V gene encodes CDR1 MNHEY and CDR2 SVGEGT. This CDR3 is 13 amino acids long. The V gene lost 2 bases and the J gene lost 10 bases, with 12 bases spanning the gap. The CDR3 nucleotides are TGTGCCAGCAGTTACCCCCAGACCGGGGAGCAGTTCTTC. Translation: CASSYPQTGEQFF.

This chain uses TRBV9 with TRBJ1-1; D ambiguous. This CDR3 region has 13 residues. The V and J ends lost 3 bases and 0 bases respectively, with 6 bases between them. Looked up from germline, CDR1 is SGDLS and CDR2 is YYNGEE. Here the CDR3 reads CASSGAMNTEAFF. CDR3 DNA sequence: TGTGCCAGCAGCGGGGCCATGAACACTGAAGCTTTCTTT. Full variable domain (missing parts from reference TRBV9 and TRBJ1-1): DSGVTQTPKHLITATGQRVTLRCSPRSGDLSVYWYQQSLDQGLQFLIQYYNGEERAKGNILERFSAQQFPDLHSELNLSSLELGDSALYFCASSGAMNTEAFFGQGTRLTVV.

V gene TRBV5-1 combines with J gene TRBJ1-2, with 11 bases that match TRBD1. The CDR3 has 15 residues. The germline gives CDR1 SGHRS, CDR2 YFSETQ. Trimming at V came to 4 bases and at J to 5 bases, leaving 7 bases not matched to a gene. CDR3: CASSPGQGAGYGYTF. CDR3 nucleotides: TGCGCCAGCAGCCCAGGACAGGGGGCAGGGTATGGCTACACCTTC.

On this clone itself: Distinct nucleotide sequences in the sample also encode this CDR3. This chain connects TRBV3-1 (or the pseudogene TRBV3-2) to TRBJ2-5, with a possible D match to TRBD2 (6 bases). The CDR3 runs 14 residues. Trimming shortened V by 1 base and J by 2 bases, and 8 bases separated the two germline ends. The germline gives CDR1 LGHDT, CDR2 YNNKEL (reference sequence). CDR3 bases: TGTGCCAGCAGCCAAGGGGGACTTCAAGAGACCCAGTACTTC. Protein product: CASSQGGLQETQYF.

This clone was observed a handful of times. The J gene is TRBJ1-5, the V gene TRBV27; D possibly corresponds to TRBD1 (5 bases). The germline V and J ends were trimmed by 5 bases and 1 base, with 12 bases remaining between them. The CDR3 totals 15 residues. Germline V lookup: CDR1 MNHEY, CDR2 SMNVEV (reference sequence). The CDR3 nucleotides are TGTGCCAGCAGTGCTACAGGAAGGAGCAATCAGCCCCAGCATTTT. This sequence encodes CASSATGRSNQPQHF.

This chain uses TRBV5-1 with TRBJ1-1, with D unresolved. V was cut by 0 bases and J by 1 base, with 10 bases left in between. Germline CDR1 reads SGHRS; CDR2 reads YFSETQ. This CDR3 is 15 amino acids long. CDR3 bases: TGCGCCAGCAGCTTGGACACCCAGAAGAACACTGAAGCTTTCTTT. Residues: CASSLDTQKNTEAFF. The full variable domain, with the rest looked up from reference TRBV5-1 and TRBJ1-1, is KAGVTQTPRYLIKTRGQQVTLSCSPISGHRSVSWYQQTPGQGLQFLFEYFSETQRNKGNFPGRFSGRQFSNSRSEMNVSTLELGDSALYLCASSLDTQKNTEAFFGQGTRLTVV.

In its sample, this clone was seen a few times. The rearrangement uses TRBV12-3 or TRBV12-4 and TRBJ1-5, with 9 bases that match TRBD1. This CDR3 contains 13 residues. The ends lost 7 bases at V and 6 bases at J; junction bases unmatched: 4. The CDR3 DNA follows: TGTGCCAGCACCTGGGACAGGGTTCAGCCCCAGCATTTT. Protein product: CASTWDRVQPQHF.

The J gene is TRBJ1-1, the V gene TRBV5-8; D uncertain. The CDR3 totals 15 residues. Deletions cut 4 bases from V and 3 bases from J, with 16 bases between. Germline V lookup: CDR1 SGHTS, CDR2 YDEGEE. The CDR3 DNA sequence: TGTGCCAGCAGCCCCGGGGAGTGGGGTCACACTGAAGCTTTCTTT. Its translation is CASSPGEWGHTEAFF.

The rearrangement links TRBV5-1 to TRBJ2-3; 7 nucleotides align to TRBD1. There are 16 residues in the CDR3. Trimming cost V 3 bases and J 2 bases; bases outside gene matches: 9. Per the germline V gene, CDR1 is SGHRS and CDR2 is YFSETQ. The CDR3 loop reads CASSSTPGQLTDTQYF. The CDR3, as DNA: TGCGCCAGCAGCTCCACCCCGGGACAGCTCACAGATACGCAGTATTTT.

The V gene is TRBV10-3, the J gene TRBJ2-1; D is uncertain. This CDR3 is 14 amino acids long. The V end was cut by 2 bases, the J end by 0 bases, with 5 bases between. Germline CDR1 ENHRY, CDR2 SYGVKD. The CDR3 region is CAISESSSYNEQFF. CDR3 nucleotides: TGTGCCATCAGTGAGAGTAGCTCCTACAATGAGCAGTTCTTC.